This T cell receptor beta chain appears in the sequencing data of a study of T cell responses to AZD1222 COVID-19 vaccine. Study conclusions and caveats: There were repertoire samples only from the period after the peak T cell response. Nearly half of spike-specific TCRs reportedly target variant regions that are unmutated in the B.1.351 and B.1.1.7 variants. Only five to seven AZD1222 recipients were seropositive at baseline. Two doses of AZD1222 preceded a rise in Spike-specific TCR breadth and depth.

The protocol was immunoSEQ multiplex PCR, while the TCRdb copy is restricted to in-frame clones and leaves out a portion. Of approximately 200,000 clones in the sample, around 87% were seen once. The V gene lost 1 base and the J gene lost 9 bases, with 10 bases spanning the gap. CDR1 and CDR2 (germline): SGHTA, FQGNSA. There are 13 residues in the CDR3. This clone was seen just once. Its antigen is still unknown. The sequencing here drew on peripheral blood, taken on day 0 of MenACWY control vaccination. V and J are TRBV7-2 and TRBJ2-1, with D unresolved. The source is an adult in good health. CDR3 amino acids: CASSLDHGGEQFF. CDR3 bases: TGTGCCAGCAGCTTAGATCACGGTGGTGAGCAGTTCTTC.